These 3 T cell receptor beta chains were all obtained from the same sample, sequenced in a study of blood T cells in healthy people across ages. Primed by a sample-barcoded 5' primer and a J-beta primer mix, a second PCR proceeded for about 6 to 11 cycles. TCRdb ran MiXCR on the 5' RACE reads and lists one entry per CDR3 protein. The table has 1.5 million to 2 million distinct CDR3 sequences, about 49% seen once. Sequencing used blood. The receptor source for this set is a woman aged 40 to 49 in good health.

This clonotype was seen more than once but under ten times. The V call is TRBV27, the J call TRBJ2-7; D remains unclear. V was pared by 6 bases and J by 0 bases, with 9 bases between. The CDR3 has 13 residues. Germline V gene lookup returns CDR1 MNHEY and CDR2 SMNVEV (reference sequence). The CDR3 protein is CASSGHSSYEQYF. The CDR3 bases are TGTGCCAGCAGCGGGCACAGCTCCTACGAGCAGTACTTC.

The V and J genes are TRBV24-1 and TRBJ1-5, with a weak D call TRBD1 (5 bases). With 6 bases removed from V and 1 base from J, the gap between germline ends came to 9 bases. CDR3 length: 14 amino acids. Per germline, CDR1 KGHDR and CDR2 SFDVKD. The CDR3 bases are TGTGCCACCAGTACAAGACAGAGCAATCAGCCCCAGCATTTT. As protein: CATSTRQSNQPQHF.

V gene TRBV28 combines with J gene TRBJ1-2; D remains ambiguous. CDR1 and CDR2 from the germline V gene are MDHEN and SYDVKM. CDR3 length: 15 residues. Trimming took 4 bases from V and 1 from J, leaving 13 bases between them. The CDR3 DNA is TGTGCCAGCAGTTCTTTGGACGGTAATAACTATGGCTACACCTTC. Translated: CASSSLDGNNYGYTF.